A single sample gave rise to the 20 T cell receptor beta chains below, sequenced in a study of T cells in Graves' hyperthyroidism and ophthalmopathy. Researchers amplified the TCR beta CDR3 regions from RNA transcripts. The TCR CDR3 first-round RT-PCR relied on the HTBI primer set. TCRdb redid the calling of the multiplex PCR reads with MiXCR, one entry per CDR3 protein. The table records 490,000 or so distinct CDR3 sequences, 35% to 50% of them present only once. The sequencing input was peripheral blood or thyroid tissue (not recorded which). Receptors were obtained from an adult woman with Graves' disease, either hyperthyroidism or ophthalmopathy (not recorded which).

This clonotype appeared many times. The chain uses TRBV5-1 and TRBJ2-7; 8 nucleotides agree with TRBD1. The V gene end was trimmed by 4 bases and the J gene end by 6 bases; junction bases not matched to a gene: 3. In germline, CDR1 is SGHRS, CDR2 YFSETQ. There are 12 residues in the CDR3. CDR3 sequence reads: CASSADRGEQYF. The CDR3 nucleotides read TGCGCCAGCAGCGCTGACAGGGGCGAGCAGTACTTC. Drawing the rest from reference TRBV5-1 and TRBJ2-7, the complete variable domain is KAGVTQTPRYLIKTRGQQVTLSCSPISGHRSVSWYQQTPGQGLQFLFEYFSETQRNKGNFPGRFSGRQFSNSRSEMNVSTLELGDSALYLCASSADRGEQYFGPGTRLTVT.

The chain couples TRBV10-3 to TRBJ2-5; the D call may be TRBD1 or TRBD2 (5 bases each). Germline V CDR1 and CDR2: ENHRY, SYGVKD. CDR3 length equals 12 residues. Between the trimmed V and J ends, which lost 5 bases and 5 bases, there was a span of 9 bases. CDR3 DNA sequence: TGTGCCATCAGTAGGGGAGTGGAGACCCAGTACTTC. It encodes CAISRGVETQYF.

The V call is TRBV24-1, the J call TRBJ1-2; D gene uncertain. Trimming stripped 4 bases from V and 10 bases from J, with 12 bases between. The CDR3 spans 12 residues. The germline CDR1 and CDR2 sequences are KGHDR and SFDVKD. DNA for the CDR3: TGTGCCACCAGTGACGGGCCCCGTTTCTACACCTTC. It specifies CATSDGPRFYTF.

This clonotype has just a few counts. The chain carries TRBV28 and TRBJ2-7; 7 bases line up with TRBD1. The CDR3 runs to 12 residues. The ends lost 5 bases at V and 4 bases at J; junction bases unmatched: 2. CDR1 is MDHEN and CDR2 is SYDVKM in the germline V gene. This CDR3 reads CASSGTEYEQYF. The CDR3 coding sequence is TGTGCCAGCAGTGGGACAGAATACGAGCAGTACTTC.

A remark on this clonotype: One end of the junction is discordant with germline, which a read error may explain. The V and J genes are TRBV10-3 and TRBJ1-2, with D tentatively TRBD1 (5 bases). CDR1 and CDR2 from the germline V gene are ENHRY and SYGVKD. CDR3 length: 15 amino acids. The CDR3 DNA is TGTGCCAGCAGTGAAGCTGGGGGTTTCGGCTACGGCTACACCTTC. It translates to CASSEAGGFGYGYTF.

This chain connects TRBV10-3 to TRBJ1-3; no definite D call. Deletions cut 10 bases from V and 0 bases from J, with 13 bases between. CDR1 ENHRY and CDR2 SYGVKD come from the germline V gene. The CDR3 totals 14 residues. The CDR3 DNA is TGTGCCACCAAAACGGGAATCTCTGGAAACACCATATATTTT. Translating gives CATKTGISGNTIYF.

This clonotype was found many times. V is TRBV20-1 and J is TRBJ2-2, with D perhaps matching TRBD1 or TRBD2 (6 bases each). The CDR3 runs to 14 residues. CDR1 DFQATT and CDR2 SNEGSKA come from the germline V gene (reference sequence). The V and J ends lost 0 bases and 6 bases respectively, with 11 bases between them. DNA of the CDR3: TGCAGTGCTAGAGATCTGGGGGGCTCCGGGGAGCTGTTTTTT. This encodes CSARDLGGSGELFF.

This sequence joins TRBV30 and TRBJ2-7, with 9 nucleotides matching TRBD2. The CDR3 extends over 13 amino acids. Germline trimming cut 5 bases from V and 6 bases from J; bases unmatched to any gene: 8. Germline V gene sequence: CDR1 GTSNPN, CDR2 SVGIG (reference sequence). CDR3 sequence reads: CAWESSSGTEQYF. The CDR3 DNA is TGTGCCTGGGAGAGTTCTAGCGGGACCGAGCAGTACTTC.

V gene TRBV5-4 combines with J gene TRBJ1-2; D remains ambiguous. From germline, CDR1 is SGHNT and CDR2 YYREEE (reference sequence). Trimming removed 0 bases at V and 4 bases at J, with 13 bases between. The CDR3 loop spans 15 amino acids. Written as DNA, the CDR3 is TGTGCCAGCAGCTTGGTACCTGACGGATTCTATGGCTACACCTTC. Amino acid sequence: CASSLVPDGFYGYTF. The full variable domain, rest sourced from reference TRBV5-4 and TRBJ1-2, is ETGVTQSPTHLIKTRGQQVTLRCSSQSGHNTVSWYQQALGQGPQFIFQYYREEENGRGNFPPRFSGLQFPNYSSELNVNALELDDSALYLCASSLVPDGFYGYTFGSGTRLTVV.

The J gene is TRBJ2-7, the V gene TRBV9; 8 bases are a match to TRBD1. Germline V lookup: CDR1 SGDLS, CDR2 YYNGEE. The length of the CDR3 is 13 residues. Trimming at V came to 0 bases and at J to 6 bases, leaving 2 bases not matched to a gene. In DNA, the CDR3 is TGTGCCAGCAGCGTAGTCACAGGGGGCGAGCAGTACTTC. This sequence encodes CASSVVTGGEQYF.

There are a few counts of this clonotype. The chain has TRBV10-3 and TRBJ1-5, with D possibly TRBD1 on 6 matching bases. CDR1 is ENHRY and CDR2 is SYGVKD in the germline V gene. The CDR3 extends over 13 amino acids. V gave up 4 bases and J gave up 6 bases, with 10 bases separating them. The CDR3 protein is CAISVQGLQPQHF. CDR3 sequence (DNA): TGTGCCATCAGTGTACAGGGTCTTCAGCCCCAGCATTTT.

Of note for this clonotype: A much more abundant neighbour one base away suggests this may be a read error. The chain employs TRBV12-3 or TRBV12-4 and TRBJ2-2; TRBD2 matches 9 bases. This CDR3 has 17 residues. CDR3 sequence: CASCRASGTTNTGELLF. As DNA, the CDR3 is TGTGCCAGCTGTCGGGCTAGCGGGACCACGAACACCGGGGAGCTGCTTTTT.

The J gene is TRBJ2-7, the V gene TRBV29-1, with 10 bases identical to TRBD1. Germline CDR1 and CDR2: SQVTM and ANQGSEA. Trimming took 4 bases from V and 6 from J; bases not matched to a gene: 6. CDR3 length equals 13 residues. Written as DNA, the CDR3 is TGCAGCGTTGGAGACAGGGGGCAGGGCGAGCAGTACTTC. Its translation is CSVGDRGQGEQYF.

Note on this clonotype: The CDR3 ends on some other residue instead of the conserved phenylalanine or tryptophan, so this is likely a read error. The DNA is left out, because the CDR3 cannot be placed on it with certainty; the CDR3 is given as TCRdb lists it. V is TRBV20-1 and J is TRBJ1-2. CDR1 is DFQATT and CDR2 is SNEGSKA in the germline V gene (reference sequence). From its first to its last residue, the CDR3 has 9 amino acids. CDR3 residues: CSARDREAG.

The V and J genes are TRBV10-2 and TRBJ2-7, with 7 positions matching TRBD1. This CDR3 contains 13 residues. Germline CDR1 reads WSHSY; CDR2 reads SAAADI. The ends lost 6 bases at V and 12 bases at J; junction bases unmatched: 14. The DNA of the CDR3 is TGCGCCAGCAGGGGGACAGATACCGGAGTATTGTACTTC. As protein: CASRGTDTGVLYF.

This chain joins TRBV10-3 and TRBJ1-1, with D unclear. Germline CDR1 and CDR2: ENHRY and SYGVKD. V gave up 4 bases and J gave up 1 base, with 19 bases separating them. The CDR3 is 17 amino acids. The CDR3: CAISAREVEVGNTEAFF. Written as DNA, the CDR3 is TGTGCCATCAGTGCTAGAGAGGTAGAGGTGGGGAACACTGAAGCTTTCTTT.

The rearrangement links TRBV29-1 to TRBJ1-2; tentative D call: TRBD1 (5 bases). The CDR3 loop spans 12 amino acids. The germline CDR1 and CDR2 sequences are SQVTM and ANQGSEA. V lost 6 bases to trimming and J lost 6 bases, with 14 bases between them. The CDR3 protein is CSVKLDTDGYTF. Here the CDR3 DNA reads TGCAGCGTGAAACTGGACACCGATGGCTACACCTTC. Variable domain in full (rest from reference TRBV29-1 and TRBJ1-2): SAVISQKPSRDICQRGTSLTIQCQVDSQVTMMFWYRQQPGQSLTLIATANQGSEATYESGFVIDKFPISRPNLTFSTLTVSNMSPEDSSIYLCSVKLDTDGYTFGSGTRLTVV.

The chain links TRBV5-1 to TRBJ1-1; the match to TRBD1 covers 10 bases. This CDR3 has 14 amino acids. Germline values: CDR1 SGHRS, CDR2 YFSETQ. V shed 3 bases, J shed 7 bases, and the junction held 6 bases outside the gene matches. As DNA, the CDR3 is TGCGCCAGCAGCTGGGGACAGGGGAGGGGTGAAGCTTTCTTT. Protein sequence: CASSWGQGRGEAFF.

CDR3 sequence: CASTGLATSYEQYF. CDR3 nucleotide sequence: TGTGCCAGCACCGGACTAGCGACCTCCTACGAGCAGTACTTC. V is TRBV11-2 and J is TRBJ2-7, with 9 positions matching TRBD2. The V and J ends lost 7 bases and 0 bases, in that order; junction bases with no gene match: 4. The CDR3 runs 14 residues. The germline V gene has CDR1 SGHAT and CDR2 FQNNGV.

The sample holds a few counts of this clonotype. The chain's CDR3 is CASSSGPRGNQPQHF. CDR3 sequence (DNA): TGTGCCAGCAGCTCCGGGCCTAGAGGCAATCAGCCCCAGCATTTT. The chain uses TRBV7-2 and TRBJ1-5; no clear D. V was pared by 4 bases and J by 2 bases, with 12 bases between. The CDR3 totals 15 residues. Germline V gene sequence: CDR1 SGHTA, CDR2 FQGNSA.